Here is one T cell receptor beta chain with its context. The data are from a study of blood T cell repertoires in COVID-19. The protocol was immunoSEQ multiplex PCR, while the TCRdb copy is restricted to in-frame clones and leaves out a portion. The sample has 200,000 to 300,000 clones, 65% to 90% seen once. V shed 1 base and J shed 7 bases, with 14 bases lying between them. Germline lookup yields CDR1 LNHDA and CDR2 SQIVND (reference sequence). The CDR3 contains 15 residues. The sample was peripheral blood. The chain couples TRBV19 to TRBJ1-5; D might be TRBD1 (6 bases). The TCR originated in a man aged 30-40 years with active or convalescent COVID-19. The CDR3 coding sequence is TGTGCCAGTAGTATAGTCACAGGGATGGGGCAGCCCCAGCATTTT. Its protein product is CASSIVTGMGQPQHF.